The source of this T cell receptor beta chain is a study of T cell repertoires in cytomegalovirus infection. General observations from the study: Ex vivo, HLA-C-restricted CMV-specific TCR beta clonotypes prevailed over the rest of the response.

About this clonotype itself: Its antigen is still unknown.

The germline V gene has CDR1 SGHTS and CDR2 YDEGEE. The ends lost 2 bases at V and 0 bases at J; junction bases unmatched: 5. This CDR3 is 16 amino acids long. TCRdb itself ran the reads through MiXCR, one entry per CDR3 protein. Of fewer than 1,000,000 distinct CDR3 sequences listed, 31% were seen once; the top ten hold 13%. This chain uses TRBV5-8 with TRBJ1-1; 9 bases agree with TRBD1. This specimen was cultured CD8+ T cells from PBMCs, taken from culture after CMV antigen stimulation. The source of this sequence is a human donor in good health (CMV status not recorded). Some clones in this sample may be carry-over from other donors' samples. CDR3 DNA sequence: TGTGCCAGCAGCTTAACAGGGGGCGCGATGAACACTGAAGCTTTCTTT. It yields the protein CASSLTGGAMNTEAFF.